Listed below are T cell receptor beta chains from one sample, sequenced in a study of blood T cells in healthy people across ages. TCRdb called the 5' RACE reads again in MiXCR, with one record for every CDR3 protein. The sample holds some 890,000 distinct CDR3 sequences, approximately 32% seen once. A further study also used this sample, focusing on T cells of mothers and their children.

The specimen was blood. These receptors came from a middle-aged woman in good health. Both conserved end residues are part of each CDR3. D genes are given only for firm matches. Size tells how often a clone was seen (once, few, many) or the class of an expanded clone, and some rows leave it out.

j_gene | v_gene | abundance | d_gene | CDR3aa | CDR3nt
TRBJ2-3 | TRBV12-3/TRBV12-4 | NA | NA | CASSLRVAGTDTQYF | TGTGCCAGCAGTTTAAGGGTAGCGGGCACAGATACGCAGTATTTT
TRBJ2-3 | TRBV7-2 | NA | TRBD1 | CASSLGGTGTDTQYF | TGTGCCAGCAGCTTAGGGGGGACAGGCACAGATACGCAGTATTTT
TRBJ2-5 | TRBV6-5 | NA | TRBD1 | CAGSYSMGPGQAKYQETQYF | TGTGCCGGCAGTTACTCGATGGGTCCCGGACAGGCAAAGTACCAAGAGACCCAGTACTTC
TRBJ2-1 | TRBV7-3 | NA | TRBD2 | CASSWTSGYYNEQFF | TGTGCCAGCAGCTGGACTAGCGGGTACTACAATGAGCAGTTCTTC
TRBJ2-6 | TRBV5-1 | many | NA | CASSLAEDISGANVLTF | TGCGCCAGCAGCTTGGCAGAAGACATCTCTGGGGCCAACGTCCTGACTTTC
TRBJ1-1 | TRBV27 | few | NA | CASSFGIRMNTEAFF | TGTGCCAGCAGTTTTGGGATTCGGATGAACACTGAAGCTTTCTTT
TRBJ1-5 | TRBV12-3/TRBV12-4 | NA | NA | CASTPGTTNQPQHF | TGTGCCAGCACTCCCGGGACAACCAATCAGCCCCAGCATTTT
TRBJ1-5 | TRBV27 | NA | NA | CASAKSSNQPQHF | TGTGCCAGCGCCAAGTCGAGCAATCAGCCCCAGCATTTT
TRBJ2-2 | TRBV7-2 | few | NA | CASSLEGLELFF | TGTGCCAGCAGCTTAGAGGGACTCGAGCTGTTTTTT
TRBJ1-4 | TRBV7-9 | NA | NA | CASSLVAWGTNEKLFF | TGTGCCAGCAGCTTAGTCGCGTGGGGTACTAATGAAAAACTGTTTTTT
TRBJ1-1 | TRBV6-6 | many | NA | CASSYEAATEAFF | TGTGCCAGCAGTTATGAGGCAGCCACTGAAGCTTTCTTT
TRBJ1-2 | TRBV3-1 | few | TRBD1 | CASSQDGWSRGPNYGYTF | TGTGCCAGCAGCCAAGATGGGTGGTCGAGGGGGCCCAACTATGGCTACACCTTC
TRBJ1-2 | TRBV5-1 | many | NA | CASSLAGAARGYTF | TGCGCCAGCAGCTTGGCAGGGGCAGCCCGGGGCTACACCTTC
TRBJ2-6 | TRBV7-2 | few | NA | CASSNQYSGANVLTF | TGTGCCAGCAGCAACCAGTACTCTGGGGCCAACGTCCTGACTTTC
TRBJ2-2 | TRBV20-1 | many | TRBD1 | CSALTGQGAAGELFF | TGCAGTGCTCTTACGGGACAGGGGGCCGCCGGGGAGCTGTTTTTT
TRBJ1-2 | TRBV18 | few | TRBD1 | CASSLGQGEANYGYTF | TGTGCCAGCTCACTTGGACAGGGAGAGGCTAACTATGGCTACACCTTC
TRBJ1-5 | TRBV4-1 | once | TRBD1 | CASSQGGQVNQPQHF | TGCGCCAGCAGCCAAGGGGGACAGGTCAATCAGCCCCAGCATTTT
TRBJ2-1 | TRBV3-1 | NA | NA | CASSQVEGLLQFF | TGTGCCAGCAGCCAAGTTGAAGGCTTGCTTCAGTTCTTC
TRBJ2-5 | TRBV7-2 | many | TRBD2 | CASSLPLAGVETQYF | TGTGCCAGCAGCCTGCCCCTAGCGGGGGTTGAGACCCAGTACTTC
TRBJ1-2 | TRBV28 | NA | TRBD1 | CASSPRTGARFYGYTF | TGTGCCAGCAGTCCCCGGACAGGGGCGAGATTCTATGGCTACACCTTC
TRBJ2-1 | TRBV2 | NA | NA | CASSDRRGRAYNEQFF | TGTGCCAGCAGTGATCGCCGGGGCAGGGCCTACAATGAGCAGTTCTTC
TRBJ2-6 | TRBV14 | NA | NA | CARNRRRTSGANVLTF | TGTGCCAGAAACCGTCGCAGGACCTCTGGGGCCAACGTCCTGACTTTC
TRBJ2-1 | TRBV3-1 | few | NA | CASGNREYYNEQFF | TGTGCCAGCGGGAACAGGGAGTACTACAATGAGCAGTTCTTC
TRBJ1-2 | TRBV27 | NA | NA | CASSNPQGYGYTF | TGTGCCAGCAGCAACCCCCAGGGGTATGGCTACACCTTC
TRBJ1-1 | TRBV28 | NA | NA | CASSLKVGSGAFF | TGTGCCAGCAGTTTAAAGGTGGGGAGCGGGGCTTTCTTT
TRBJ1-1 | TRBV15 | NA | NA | CATSQGPLNTEAFF | TGTGCCACCAGCCAGGGACCTTTGAACACTGAAGCTTTCTTT
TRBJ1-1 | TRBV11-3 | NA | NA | CASSSSRDLTVGEAFF | TGTGCCAGCAGCTCTAGCCGGGACTTAACGGTGGGTGAAGCTTTCTTT
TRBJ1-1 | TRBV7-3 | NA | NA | CASSLTGTLNTEAFF | TGTGCCAGCAGCTTAACAGGGACCTTGAACACTGAAGCTTTCTTT
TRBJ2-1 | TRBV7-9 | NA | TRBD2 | CASSPIAGGRSDNEQFF | TGTGCCAGCAGCCCTATAGCGGGGGGGCGGTCCGACAATGAGCAGTTCTTC
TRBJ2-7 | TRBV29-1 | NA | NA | CSVDRGGGLYEQYF | TGCAGCGTTGATCGAGGGGGGGGGCTCTACGAGCAGTACTTC
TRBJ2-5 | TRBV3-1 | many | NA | CATEGGLSETQYF | TGTGCCACCGAAGGGGGGTTATCAGAGACCCAGTACTTC
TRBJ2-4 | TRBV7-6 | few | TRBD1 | CASSLGGQGVQYF | TGTGCCAGCAGCTTAGGGGGACAGGGCGTTCAGTACTTC
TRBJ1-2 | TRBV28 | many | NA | CASSLPEYGYTF | TGTGCCAGCAGTCTCCCGGAGTATGGCTACACCTTC
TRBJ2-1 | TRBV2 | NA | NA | CASSPTGPYNEQFF | TGTGCCAGCAGTCCGACGGGGCCCTACAATGAGCAGTTCTTC
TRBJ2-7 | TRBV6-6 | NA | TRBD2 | CASSPRLDREAEQYF | TGTGCCAGCAGCCCTCGACTAGATCGGGAGGCCGAGCAGTACTTC
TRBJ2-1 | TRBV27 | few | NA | CASGGRYNEQFF | TGTGCCAGCGGTGGCAGATACAATGAGCAGTTCTTC
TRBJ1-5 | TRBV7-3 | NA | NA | CASSSTPDQPQHF | TGTGCCAGCAGCTCCACACCCGATCAGCCCCAGCATTTT
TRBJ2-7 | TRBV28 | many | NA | CASSLVVQGYEQYF | TGTGCCAGCAGCCTTGTGGTACAGGGCTACGAGCAGTACTTC
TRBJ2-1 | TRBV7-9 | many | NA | CASTPRGGLGYNEQFF | TGTGCCAGCACCCCTCGTGGGGGCCTTGGGTACAATGAGCAGTTCTTC
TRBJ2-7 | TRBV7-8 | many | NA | CASSRSTAFGAAYEQYF | TGTGCCAGCAGCCGATCGACGGCTTTTGGGGCAGCCTACGAGCAGTACTTC
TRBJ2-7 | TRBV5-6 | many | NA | CASSLKGIYEQYF | TGTGCCAGCAGCTTGAAAGGGATCTACGAGCAGTACTTC
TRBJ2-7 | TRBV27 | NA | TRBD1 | CASSSPSGGQGYEQYF | TGTGCCAGCAGTTCCCCTTCCGGGGGACAGGGATACGAGCAGTACTTC
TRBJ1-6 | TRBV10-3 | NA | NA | CAISESIGSSSSYNSPLHF | TGTGCCATCAGTGAGTCGATCGGCAGTTCTAGCTCCTATAATTCACCCCTCCACTTT
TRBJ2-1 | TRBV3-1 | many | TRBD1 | CASSPRQGPYNEQFF | TGTGCCAGCAGCCCGCGACAGGGCCCTTACAATGAGCAGTTCTTC
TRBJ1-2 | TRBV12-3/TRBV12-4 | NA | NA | CASSSYRENYGYTF | TGTGCCAGCAGTAGCTACAGGGAGAACTATGGCTACACCTTC